Listed below are T cell receptor beta chains from one sample, sequenced in a study of blood T cell repertoires in COVID-19. Assay used: immunoSEQ multiplex PCR; TCRdb lists only in-frame clones, some missing. The sample has more than 150,000 clones, more than 70% seen once. Sequenced material: peripheral blood. The receptors come from a woman older than 75 with active or convalescent COVID-19. Both conserved end residues are part of each CDR3. D genes are given only for firm matches. Some rows mark clone size as missing; the rest say once, few, many or name a class of expanded clone.

TRBD2	TRBV5-5	TRBJ2-7	-	TGTGCCAGCAGCTTGTACGGGGAGGGCTACGAGCAGTACTTC	CASSLYGEGYEQYF
-	TRBV3-1/TRBV3-2	TRBJ1-4	-	TGTGCCAGCATGGCCAGGGGAAGTGAAAAACTGTTTTTT	CASMARGSEKLFF
TRBD1	TRBV6-5	TRBJ1-1	-	TGTGCCAGCAGTTACGGACAGGTCACTGAAGCTTTCTTT	CASSYGQVTEAFF
-	TRBV5-4	TRBJ2-2	-	TGTGCCAGCAGCCCGAGACTGGAAAGGAACACCGGGGAGCTGTTTTTT	CASSPRLERNTGELFF
-	TRBV14	TRBJ2-7	few	TGTGCCAGCAGCCAAGCAACCGGCTCCTACGAGCAGTACTTC	CASSQATGSYEQYF
-	TRBV19	TRBJ1-1	-	TGTGCCAGTAGTCATTCAGGGTTCGGGCCTGAAGCTTTCTTT	CASSHSGFGPEAFF
TRBD1	TRBV6-5	TRBJ2-2	few	TGTGCCAGCAGCCGACAGGGGGCAAAAACCGGGGAGCTGTTTTTT	CASSRQGAKTGELFF
-	TRBV7-9	TRBJ1-1	-	TGTGCCAGCAGCTTAGGTCAGGGGAGTAGTGACACTGAAGCTTTCTTT	CASSLGQGSSDTEAFF
-	TRBV11-2	TRBJ1-1	-	TGTGCCAGCAGCTTTTGGTCTCAACAGGGTCAAATTTTGGGCACTGAAGCTTTCTTT	CASSFWSQQGQILGTEAFF
TRBD1	TRBV3-1/TRBV3-2	TRBJ1-5	few	TGTGCCAGCAGCCAAGATATGACAGGGGGTCAGCCCCAGCATTTT	CASSQDMTGGQPQHF
-	TRBV7-8	TRBJ1-5	-	TGTGCCAGCAGCTCCAATCACCCAAGAACCAGGGGACAGCCCCAGCATTTT	CASSSNHPRTRGQPQHF
-	TRBV14	TRBJ2-2	-	TGTGCCAGCAGCCAAGAACTTTTGCCCGCCGGGGAGCTGTTTTTT	CASSQELLPAGELFF
-	TRBV10-2	TRBJ1-6	-	TGCGCCAGCAGACCCCCAAGCAGGTCGCAGCTCACCTCACCCCTCCACTTT	CASRPPSRSQLTSPLHF
TRBD1	TRBV3-1/TRBV3-2	TRBJ1-2	few	TGTGCCAGCCGACTGGGACAGGTAGCCGGCTACACCTTC	CASRLGQVAGYTF
TRBD1	TRBV19	TRBJ1-5	-	TGTGCCAGTAGCGACAGGGGGCTCAGCAATCAGCCCCAGCATTTT	CASSDRGLSNQPQHF
-	TRBV9	TRBJ1-1	-	TGTGCCAGCAGCGTAGTGGCAGGGGCTACTGAAGCTTTCTTT	CASSVVAGATEAFF
-	TRBV6-5	TRBJ2-5	-	TGTGCCAGCAGAACGCAGGTTCAAGAGACCCAGTACTTC	CASRTQVQETQYF
TRBD1	TRBV9	TRBJ1-2	-	TGTGCCAGCAGCCCCGGACAGGGGAGCTATGGCTACACCTTC	CASSPGQGSYGYTF
-	TRBV24-1	TRBJ1-2	-	TGTGCCACCAGTGATTGGGGGGGCGAGTTGCGTGGCTACACCTTC	CATSDWGGELRGYTF
-	TRBV28	TRBJ1-1	few	TGTGCCAGCAGGACCTTTGGGTGGAGGGCGAACACTGAAGCTTTCTTT	CASRTFGWRANTEAFF
TRBD1	TRBV19	TRBJ1-2	-	TGTGCCAGTCAGGGCAGGGGGAACTATGGCTACACCTTC	CASQGRGNYGYTF
-	TRBV19	TRBJ1-2	-	TGTGCCACCATGGGAGGGGGAATATATGGCTACACCTTC	CATMGGGIYGYTF
-	TRBV28	TRBJ1-1	-	TGTGCCAGCAGTTTACCTATGACTGAAGCTTTCTTT	CASSLPMTEAFF
TRBD1	TRBV3-1/TRBV3-2	TRBJ2-3	-	TGTGCCAGCAGTCAAGTTAGAGGGGGCAAGGATACGCAGTATTTT	CASSQVRGGKDTQYF